The T cell receptor beta chain under discussion was sequenced for a study of Ad26.COV2.S vaccination and SARS-CoV-2 variants. Across the whole study: Trial arm assignment for the donor was COV1001 Ad26.COV2.S. Each vaccinee took Ad26.COV2.S intramuscularly, once or twice 56 days apart.

Regarding this clone: What it binds is not known.

Treatment noted: around 19 received Ad26.COV2.S at low or high dose, single or two shots; roughly five received placebo; per-sample allocation not given. After the first vaccine or placebo injection, samples were drawn on day 63. The vaccine antigen was prefusion-stabilized Wuhan SARS-CoV-2 spike. The CDR3 sequence is 16 residues long. Germline V gene data show CDR1 as SEHNR and CDR2 as FQNEAQ (reference sequence). V dropped 5 bases and J dropped 0; count of bases not matched to a gene: 8. Produced via immunoSEQ multiplex PCR; TCRdb's table is partial and in-frame only. The repertoire holds almost 400,000 clones, with 89% as singletons. Study-wide results and limits: Participants in the vaccine arm had higher spike-specific TCR breadth; placebo recipients had lower.

This sample comprised peripheral blood, obtained in a trial of Ad26.COV2.S vaccine versus placebo. The chain carries TRBV7-9 and TRBJ1-1; 8 bases map to TRBD1. This TCR came from a person between 18 and 65 years old who received the Ad26.COV2.S COVID-19 vaccine or a placebo. The DNA for the CDR3 is TGTGCCAGCAGCACATGGACAGGGACCATGAACACTGAAGCTTTCTTT. It translates to CASSTWTGTMNTEAFF.